Presented here are 10 T cell receptor beta chains from one specimen sequenced in a study of cytomegalovirus exposure and HLA in healthy donors. In the PCR, 60 Vbeta and 13 Jbeta primers were used. The table came from immunoSEQ multiplex PCR; TCRdb's copy has only in-frame clones and leaves some out. The sample comprises 130,000 to 150,000 clones, 80% to 85% of which are singletons, and roughly 2.8% rests with the top ten. What was sequenced was PBMCs. The receptors stem from a woman aged 25 to 39 in good health and CMV-seronegative.

This clone has more than one count but fewer than ten. The V and J genes are TRBV12-5 and TRBJ1-1; D is undetermined. CDR1 and CDR2 (germline): LGHNT, FRNRAP. CDR3 size: 13 residues. Trimming removed 4 bases at V and 3 bases at J, with 9 bases between. The CDR3 sequence is CASGSRKDTEAFF. Written as DNA, the CDR3 is TGTGCTAGTGGTTCCAGGAAGGACACTGAAGCTTTCTTT.

The rearrangement links TRBV19 to TRBJ1-1; 8 nucleotides align to TRBD1. Germline loops: CDR1 LNHDA, CDR2 SQIVND (reference sequence). CDR3 length: 14 amino acids. V was pared by 5 bases and J by 2 bases, with 4 bases of the junction left unmatched. DNA of the CDR3: TGTGCCAGTAGTGTGGACAGGGAAAACACTGAAGCTTTCTTT. Its protein product is CASSVDRENTEAFF.

The V gene is TRBV27, the J gene TRBJ2-5; 7 bases fit TRBD1. CDR3 length: 15 residues. J lost 2 bases, V lost 6 bases, and 9 bases had no gene match. From germline, CDR1 is MNHEY and CDR2 SMNVEV (reference sequence). CDR3 DNA sequence: TGTGCCAGCAGGATGAATGGACAGGTTCAAGAGACCCAGTACTTC. Amino acids: CASRMNGQVQETQYF.

V gene TRBV7-6 combines with J gene TRBJ2-7; 8 nucleotides line up with TRBD1. After removal of 0 bases from V and 0 bases from J, the junction contained 4 bases not matched to a gene. In germline, CDR1 is SGHVS, CDR2 FNYEAQ. The CDR3 covers 16 residues. CDR3 sequence reads: CASSLATGGNSYEQYF. CDR3 nucleotides: TGTGCCAGCAGCTTAGCAACAGGGGGAAACTCCTACGAGCAGTACTTC.

V and J are TRBV5-4 and TRBJ1-3; 8 bases agree with TRBD1. In germline, CDR1 is SGHNT, CDR2 YYREEE (reference sequence). The CDR3 totals 16 residues. V lost 4 bases and J lost 0; bases outside the gene matches: 6. For the CDR3, the DNA is TGTGCCAGCAGCACCCGGACAGGGCCCTCTGGAAACACCATATATTTT. Amino acids: CASSTRTGPSGNTIYF.

In its sample, this clone was seen a few times. The genes are TRBV4-1 and TRBJ1-5; D possibly corresponds to TRBD1 (6 bases). In germline, CDR1 is MGHRA, CDR2 YSYEKL. V was shortened by 0 bases and J by 6 bases, with 12 bases between the two germline ends. The CDR3 runs 15 residues. The CDR3 DNA reads TGCGCCAGCAGCCAAGACCGACAGGCGGGTCAGCCCCAGCATTTT. Its protein is CASSQDRQAGQPQHF.

This clone has a single count. The gene calls are TRBV28 and TRBJ1-2; D is perhaps TRBD1 (5 bases). The CDR3 sequence is 15 residues long. Germline V lookup: CDR1 MDHEN, CDR2 SYDVKM. V shed 7 bases and J shed 5 bases, with 20 bases lying between them. CDR3 nucleotides: TGTGCCAGCACCACCTCGGAGACAGAAAGTTATGGCTACACCTTC. Its protein is CASTTSETESYGYTF.

This clone was seen only a few times. J is TRBJ1-1 and V is TRBV4-1; 7 nucleotides agree with TRBD1. The CDR3 totals 17 residues. J gave up 10 bases and V 0 bases, and 17 bases lay outside the gene matches. Germline CDR1 and CDR2: MGHRA and YSYEKL. The CDR3: CASSQEVSTGSSGGAFF. As DNA, the CDR3 is TGCGCCAGCAGCCAAGAGGTTTCGACAGGCTCCTCAGGGGGAGCTTTCTTT.

The chain links TRBV5-1 to TRBJ1-2, with 7 bases that match TRBD1. The CDR3 runs to 16 residues. The germline V gene encodes CDR1 SGHRS and CDR2 YFSETQ. J lost 6 bases, V lost 3 bases, and 14 bases had no gene match. The CDR3 DNA is TGCGCCAGCAGCTGGGGGGACAGCGTCAAACGGGATGGCTACACCTTC. It codes for CASSWGDSVKRDGYTF.

This sequence joins TRBV11-2 and TRBJ1-1; D is uncertain. CDR1 and CDR2 (germline): SGHAT, FQNNGV. V lost 3 bases to trimming and J lost 3 bases, with 8 bases between them. The length of the CDR3 is 13 residues. The CDR3: CASSFAADTEAFF. CDR3 in DNA: TGTGCCAGCAGCTTTGCGGCTGACACTGAAGCTTTCTTT.